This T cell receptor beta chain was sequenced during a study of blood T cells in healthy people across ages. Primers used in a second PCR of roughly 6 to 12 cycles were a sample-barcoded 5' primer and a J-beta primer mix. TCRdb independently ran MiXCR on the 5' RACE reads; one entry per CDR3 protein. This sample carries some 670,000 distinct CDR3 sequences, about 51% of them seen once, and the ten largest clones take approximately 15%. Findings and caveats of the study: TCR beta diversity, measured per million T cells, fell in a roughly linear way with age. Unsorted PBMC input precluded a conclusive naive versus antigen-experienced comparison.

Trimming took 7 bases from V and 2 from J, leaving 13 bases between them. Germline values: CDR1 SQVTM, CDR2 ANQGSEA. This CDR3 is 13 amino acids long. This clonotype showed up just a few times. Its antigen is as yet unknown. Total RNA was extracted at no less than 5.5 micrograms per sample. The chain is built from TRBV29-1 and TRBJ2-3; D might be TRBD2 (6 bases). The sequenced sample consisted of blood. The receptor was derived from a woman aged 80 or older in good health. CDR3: CSGGERATDTQYF. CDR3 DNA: TGCAGCGGGGGAGAGCGGGCCACAGATACGCAGTATTTT.